These 21 T cell receptor beta chains originate from one sample sequenced in a study of monozygotic twins with inflammatory bowel disease. Reprocessing the 5' RACE reads, TCRdb reports a single entry for every CDR3 protein and omits DNA. Its table lists about 380,000 distinct CDR3 sequences. The specimen was blood. All receptors come from a human donor with ulcerative colitis or Crohn's disease, or a healthy co-twin of an affected twin (not recorded which).

This chain connects TRBV18 to TRBJ2-7; TCRdb gives TRBD1 as the D gene, but with no DNA this cannot be confirmed. The germline gives CDR1 KGHSH, CDR2 LQKENI. The CDR3 runs 14 residues. CDR3 protein: CASSPGPPTYEQYF.

The V and J genes are TRBV6-2 or TRBV6-3 and TRBJ2-3; TCRdb calls TRBD2, which cannot be checked without DNA. The length of the CDR3 is 14 residues. CDR1 and CDR2 (germline): MNHEY, SVGEGT. The CDR3 is CASTERSVTDTQYF.

The gene calls are TRBV19 and TRBJ1-5; the D call of TRBD1 rests on TCRdb alone, since no DNA is present to check it. This CDR3 is built from 15 residues. CDR1 and CDR2 from the germline V gene are LNHDA and SQIVND (reference sequence). The chain's CDR3 is CASSTRDTSNQPQHF.

This chain links TRBV18 with TRBJ2-1. The CDR3 totals 13 residues. Germline V gives CDR1 KGHSH, CDR2 LQKENI. The CDR3 is CASSPDLYNEQFF. Supplemented by reference TRBV18 and TRBJ2-1, the full variable domain reads NAGVMQNPRHLVRRRGQEARLRCSPMKGHSHVYWYRQLPEEGLKFMVYLQKENIIDESGMPKERFSAEFPKEGPSILRIQQVVRGDSAAYFCASSPDLYNEQFFGPGTRLTVL.

V usage is TRBV5-1 and J usage is TRBJ2-2; TCRdb proposes TRBD1, but this gene call is untestable without DNA. The CDR3 sequence is 15 residues long. CDR1 is SGHRS, CDR2 YFSETQ, per germline. The CDR3 spells CASSLSGTGTGELFF.

The chain recombines TRBV5-1 with TRBJ2-7; the TRBD2 assignment by TCRdb is unverifiable without DNA. The CDR3 spans 13 residues. CDR1 is SGHRS and CDR2 is YFSETQ in the germline V gene. The CDR3 here is CASSNSGTYEQYF.

The rearrangement uses TRBV7-6 and TRBJ2-1; TCRdb's assignment of TRBD2 cannot be checked, as there is no DNA. Germline V gene data show CDR1 as SGHVS and CDR2 as FNYEAQ. The length of the CDR3 is 17 residues. CDR3 amino acids: CASSPTTSGGSYNEQFF.

The rearrangement links TRBV4-2 to TRBJ2-7; TCRdb gives TRBD1 as the D gene, but with no DNA this cannot be confirmed. Germline V gives CDR1 LGHNA, CDR2 YNFKEQ. The CDR3 is made up of 17 amino acids. The CDR3 sequence: CASSQELVGTGYDEQYF.

This sequence joins TRBV20-1 and TRBJ2-1; the D call from TCRdb, TRBD2, cannot be confirmed without DNA. The CDR3 runs 14 residues. CDR1 is DFQATT, CDR2 SNEGSKA, per germline (reference sequence). The CDR3 sequence is CSAIIQRGYNEQFF.

The chain couples TRBV25-1 to TRBJ2-7; TCRdb lists TRBD2, though no DNA is available to test this call. The V gene's germline CDR1 is MGHDK and CDR2 SYGVNS. The CDR3 sequence is 15 residues long. The CDR3: CASSTLRLAGDEQYF.

The CDR3 loop is CASSLQQGNSPLHF. The chain couples TRBV12-3 or TRBV12-4 to TRBJ1-6. The CDR3 covers 14 residues.

This chain joins TRBV20-1 and TRBJ2-3; with no DNA, the TCRdb D assignment of TRBD1 cannot be verified. The CDR3 length is 14 residues. The germline CDR1 and CDR2 sequences are DFQATT and SNEGSKA (reference sequence). CDR3 amino acids: CSAGDRDFGDTQYF.

The rearrangement joins TRBV7-9 to TRBJ2-7. Germline CDR1 reads SEHNR; CDR2 reads FQNEAQ (reference sequence). CDR3 length: 13 residues. CDR3 in amino acids: CASSSKNTDEQYF.

The CDR3: CASSPLGLAGGHEQFF. This chain connects TRBV18 to TRBJ2-1; no DNA is available, so the TRBD2 call from TCRdb remains unchecked. This CDR3 is 16 amino acids long. CDR1 and CDR2 (germline): KGHSH, LQKENI.

The J gene is TRBJ2-7, the V gene TRBV12-3 or TRBV12-4; TCRdb's assignment of TRBD2 cannot be checked, as there is no DNA. The CDR3 runs 15 residues. The CDR3 protein is CASSARTPRSYEQYF.

The chain uses TRBV7-6 and TRBJ1-2; the TRBD1 assignment by TCRdb is unverifiable without DNA. CDR1 is SGHVS and CDR2 is FNYEAQ in the germline V gene. The CDR3 contains 16 residues. CDR3 amino acids: CASSLDGQGIGYGYTF.

The chain links TRBV5-4 to TRBJ2-1; TCRdb picks TRBD2, but there is no DNA to check that call. The CDR3 has 17 residues. The germline V gene encodes CDR1 SGHNT and CDR2 YYREEE (reference sequence). The CDR3 protein is CASSTGTSGGPYNEQFF. The whole variable domain, filled in from reference TRBV5-4 and TRBJ2-1, reads ETGVTQSPTHLIKTRGQQVTLRCSSQSGHNTVSWYQQALGQGPQFIFQYYREEENGRGNFPPRFSGLQFPNYSSELNVNALELDDSALYLCASSTGTSGGPYNEQFFGPGTRLTVL.

This chain connects TRBV12-3 or TRBV12-4 to TRBJ2-1; the D gene TCRdb calls, TRBD2, cannot be checked with no DNA. The CDR3 is 15 residues long. The CDR3 protein is CASSLPSGGIYEQFF.

V gene TRBV11-2 combines with J gene TRBJ2-1. Germline V gives CDR1 SGHAT, CDR2 FQNNGV. The CDR3 has 15 residues. CDR3: CASSLAGSLNNEQFF.

The gene calls are TRBV27 and TRBJ2-2; TCRdb reports TRBD1, a call that lacks DNA to check it against. The length of the CDR3 is 14 residues. Germline CDR1 is MNHEY and CDR2 is SMNVEV (reference sequence). This CDR3 is CASSSGTGNGELFF.

J is TRBJ1-4 and V is TRBV5-1. The CDR3 covers 14 residues. CDR1 and CDR2 (germline): SGHRS, YFSETQ. The CDR3 spells CASSLVGNGEKLFF.